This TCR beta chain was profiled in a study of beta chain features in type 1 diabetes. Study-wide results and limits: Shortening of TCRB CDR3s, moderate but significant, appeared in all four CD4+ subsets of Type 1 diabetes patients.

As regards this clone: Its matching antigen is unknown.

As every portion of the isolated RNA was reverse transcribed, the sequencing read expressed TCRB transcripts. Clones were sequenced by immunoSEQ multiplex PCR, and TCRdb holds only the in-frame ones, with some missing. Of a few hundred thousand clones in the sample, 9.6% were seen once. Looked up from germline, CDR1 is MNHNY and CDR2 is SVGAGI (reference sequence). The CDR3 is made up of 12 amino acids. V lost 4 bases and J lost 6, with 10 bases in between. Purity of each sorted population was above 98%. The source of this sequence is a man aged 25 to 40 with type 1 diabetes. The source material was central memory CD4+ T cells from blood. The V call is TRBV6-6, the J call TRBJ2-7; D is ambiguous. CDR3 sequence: CASSSYSTEQYF. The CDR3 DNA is TGTGCCAGCAGTTCCTACTCGACCGAGCAGTACTTC.